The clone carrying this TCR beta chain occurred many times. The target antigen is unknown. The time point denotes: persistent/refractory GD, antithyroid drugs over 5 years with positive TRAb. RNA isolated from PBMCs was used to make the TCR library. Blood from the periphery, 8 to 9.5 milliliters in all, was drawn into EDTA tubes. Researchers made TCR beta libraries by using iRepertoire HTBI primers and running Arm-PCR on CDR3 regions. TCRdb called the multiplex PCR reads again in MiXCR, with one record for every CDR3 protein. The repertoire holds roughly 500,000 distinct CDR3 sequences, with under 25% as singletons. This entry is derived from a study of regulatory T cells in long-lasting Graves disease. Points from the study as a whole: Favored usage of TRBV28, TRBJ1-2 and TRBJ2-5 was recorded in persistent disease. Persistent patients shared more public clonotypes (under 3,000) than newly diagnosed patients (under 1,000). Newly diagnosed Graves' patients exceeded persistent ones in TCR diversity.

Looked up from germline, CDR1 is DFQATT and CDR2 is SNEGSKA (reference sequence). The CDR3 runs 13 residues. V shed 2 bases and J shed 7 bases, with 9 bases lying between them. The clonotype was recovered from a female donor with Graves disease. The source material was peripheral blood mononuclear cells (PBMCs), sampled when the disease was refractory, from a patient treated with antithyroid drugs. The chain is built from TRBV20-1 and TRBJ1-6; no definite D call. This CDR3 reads CSARTEPNSPLHF. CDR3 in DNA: TGCAGTGCTAGAACCGAACCAAATTCACCCCTCCACTTT.